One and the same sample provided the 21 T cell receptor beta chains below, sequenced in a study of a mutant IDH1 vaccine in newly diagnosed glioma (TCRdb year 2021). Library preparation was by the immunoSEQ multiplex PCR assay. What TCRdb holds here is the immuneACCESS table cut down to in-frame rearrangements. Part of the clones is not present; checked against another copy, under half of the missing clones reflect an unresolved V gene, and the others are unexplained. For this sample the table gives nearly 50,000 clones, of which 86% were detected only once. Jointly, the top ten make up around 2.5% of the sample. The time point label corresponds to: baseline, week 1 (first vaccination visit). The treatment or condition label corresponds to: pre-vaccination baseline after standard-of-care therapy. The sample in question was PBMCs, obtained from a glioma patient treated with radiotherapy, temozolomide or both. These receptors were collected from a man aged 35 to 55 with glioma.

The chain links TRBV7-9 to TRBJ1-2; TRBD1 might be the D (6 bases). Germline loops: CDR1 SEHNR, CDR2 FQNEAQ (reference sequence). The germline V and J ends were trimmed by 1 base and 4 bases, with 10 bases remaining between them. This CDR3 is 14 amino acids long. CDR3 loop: CASSLVTGSYGYTF. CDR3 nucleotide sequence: TGTGCCAGCAGCTTAGTCACAGGGAGCTATGGCTACACCTTC. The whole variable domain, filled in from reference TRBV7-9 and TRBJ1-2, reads DTGVSQNPRHKITKRGQNVTFRCDPISEHNRLYWYRQTLGQGPEFLTYFQNEAQLEKSRLLSDRFSAERPKGSFSTLEIQRTEQGDSAMYLCASSLVTGSYGYTFGSGTRLTVV.

CDR3: CASSFLDLYEQYF. The CDR3 DNA follows: TGTGCCAGCAGCTTCTTGGATCTCTACGAGCAGTACTTC. This chain uses TRBV7-9 with TRBJ2-7; D unclear. CDR1 is SEHNR, CDR2 FQNEAQ, per germline (reference sequence). This CDR3 has 13 amino acids. Trimming stripped 3 bases from V and 3 bases from J, with 9 bases between.

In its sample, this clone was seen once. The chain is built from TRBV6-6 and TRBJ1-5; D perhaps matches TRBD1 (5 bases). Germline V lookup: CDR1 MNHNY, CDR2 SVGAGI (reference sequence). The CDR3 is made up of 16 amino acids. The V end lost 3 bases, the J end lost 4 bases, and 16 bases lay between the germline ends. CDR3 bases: TGTGCCAGCAGTTATGGTTTAGGGAAGGGGAATCAGCCCCAGCATTTT. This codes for CASSYGLGKGNQPQHF.

CDR3 protein: CASASRDPLNTDTQYF. CDR3 DNA: TGCGCCAGCGCGTCTCGGGACCCCCTAAACACAGATACGCAGTATTTT. The J gene is TRBJ2-3, the V gene TRBV5-1, with D tentatively TRBD1 or TRBD2 (5 bases each). Germline V gives CDR1 SGHRS, CDR2 YFSETQ. This CDR3 has 16 residues. Trimming pared 7 bases from V and 2 bases from J, leaving 20 bases between. Based on the CDR3 plus reference TRBV5-1 and TRBJ2-3, the full variable domain is KAGVTQTPRYLIKTRGQQVTLSCSPISGHRSVSWYQQTPGQGLQFLFEYFSETQRNKGNFPGRFSGRQFSNSRSEMNVSTLELGDSALYLCASASRDPLNTDTQYFGPGTRLTVL.

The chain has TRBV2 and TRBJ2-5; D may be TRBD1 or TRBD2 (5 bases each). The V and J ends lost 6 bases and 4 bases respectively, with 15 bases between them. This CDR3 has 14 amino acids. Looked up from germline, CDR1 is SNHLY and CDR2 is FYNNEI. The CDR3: CASSKGERGETQYF. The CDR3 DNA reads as TGTGCCAGCAGCAAAGGGGAGAGGGGAGAGACCCAGTACTTC.

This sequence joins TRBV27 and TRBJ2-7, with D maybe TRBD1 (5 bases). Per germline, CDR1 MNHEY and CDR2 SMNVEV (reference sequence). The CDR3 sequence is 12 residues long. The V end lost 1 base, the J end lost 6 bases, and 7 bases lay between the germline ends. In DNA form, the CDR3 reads TGTGCCAGCAGTTTATACCAGGGCGAGCAGTACTTC. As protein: CASSLYQGEQYF.

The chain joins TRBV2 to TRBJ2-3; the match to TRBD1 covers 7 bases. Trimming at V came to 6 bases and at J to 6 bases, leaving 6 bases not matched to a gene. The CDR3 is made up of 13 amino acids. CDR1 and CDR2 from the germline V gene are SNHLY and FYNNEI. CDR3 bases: TGTGCCAGCAGGACAGGGTTAGGGGATACGCAGTATTTT. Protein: CASRTGLGDTQYF.

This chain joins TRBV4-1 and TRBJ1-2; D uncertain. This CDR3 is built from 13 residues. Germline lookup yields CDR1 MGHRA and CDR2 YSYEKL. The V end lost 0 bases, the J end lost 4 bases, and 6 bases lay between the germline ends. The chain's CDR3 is CASSQEYSYGYTF. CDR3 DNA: TGCGCCAGCAGCCAAGAGTATAGCTATGGCTACACCTTC.

This CDR3 is CASSIPGLAGSREQFF. CDR3 bases: TGCGCCAGCAGCATCCCGGGACTAGCGGGGTCAAGGGAGCAGTTCTTC. The chain employs TRBV5-1 and TRBJ2-1; 13 bases agree with TRBD2. Germline lookup yields CDR1 SGHRS and CDR2 YFSETQ. The CDR3 sequence is 16 residues long. V lost 4 bases to trimming and J lost 10 bases; unmatched junction nucleotides: 11.

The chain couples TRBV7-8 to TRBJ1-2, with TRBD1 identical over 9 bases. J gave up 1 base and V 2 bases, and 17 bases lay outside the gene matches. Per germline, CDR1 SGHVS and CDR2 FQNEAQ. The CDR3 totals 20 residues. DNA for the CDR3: TGTGCCAGCAGCTTAAGGACAGTCCGGGACAGGGCCTTCCTTAACTATGGCTACACCTTC. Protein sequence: CASSLRTVRDRAFLNYGYTF.

CDR3 region: CASSVGFQETQYF. In nucleotides, the CDR3 is TGCGCCAGCAGCGTGGGATTCCAAGAGACCCAGTACTTC. The chain couples TRBV5-1 to TRBJ2-5; D is ambiguous. Germline V CDR1 and CDR2: SGHRS, YFSETQ. CDR3 length equals 13 residues. The V end lost 4 bases, the J end lost 1 base, and 8 bases lay between the germline ends. The whole variable domain, remainder taken from reference TRBV5-1 and TRBJ2-5, is KAGVTQTPRYLIKTRGQQVTLSCSPISGHRSVSWYQQTPGQGLQFLFEYFSETQRNKGNFPGRFSGRQFSNSRSEMNVSTLELGDSALYLCASSVGFQETQYFGPGTRLLVL.

DNA for the CDR3: TGTGCCATCGGGACTCAAGATACGCAGTATTTT. Translating it yields CAIGTQDTQYF. The chain uses TRBV10-3 and TRBJ2-3; TRBD2 is a possible D gene (6 bases). Germline V gene sequence: CDR1 ENHRY, CDR2 SYGVKD. The length of the CDR3 is 11 residues. V was cut by 8 bases and J by 5 bases, with 8 bases left in between.

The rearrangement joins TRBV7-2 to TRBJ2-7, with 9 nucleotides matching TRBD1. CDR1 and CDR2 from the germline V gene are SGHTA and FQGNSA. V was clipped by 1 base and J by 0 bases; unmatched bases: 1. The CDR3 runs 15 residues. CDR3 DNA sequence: TGTGCCAGCAGCTTAGGGACAGGGGTCTCCTACGAGCAGTACTTC. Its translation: CASSLGTGVSYEQYF.

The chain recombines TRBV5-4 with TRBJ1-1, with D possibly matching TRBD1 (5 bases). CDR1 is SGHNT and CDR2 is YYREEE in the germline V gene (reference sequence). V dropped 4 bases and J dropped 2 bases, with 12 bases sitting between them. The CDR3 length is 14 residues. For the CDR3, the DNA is TGTGCCAGCAGCCTACTGGGGGGTAACACTGAAGCTTTCTTT. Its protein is CASSLLGGNTEAFF.

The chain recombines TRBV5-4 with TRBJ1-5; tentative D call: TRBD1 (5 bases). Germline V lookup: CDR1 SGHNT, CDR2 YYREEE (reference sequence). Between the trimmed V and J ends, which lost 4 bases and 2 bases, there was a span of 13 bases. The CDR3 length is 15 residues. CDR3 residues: CASSAGPIGNQPQHF. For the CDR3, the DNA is TGTGCCAGCAGCGCGGGACCGATCGGCAATCAGCCCCAGCATTTT. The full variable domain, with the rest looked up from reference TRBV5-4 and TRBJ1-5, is ETGVTQSPTHLIKTRGQQVTLRCSSQSGHNTVSWYQQALGQGPQFIFQYYREEENGRGNFPPRFSGLQFPNYSSELNVNALELDDSALYLCASSAGPIGNQPQHFGDGTRLSIL.

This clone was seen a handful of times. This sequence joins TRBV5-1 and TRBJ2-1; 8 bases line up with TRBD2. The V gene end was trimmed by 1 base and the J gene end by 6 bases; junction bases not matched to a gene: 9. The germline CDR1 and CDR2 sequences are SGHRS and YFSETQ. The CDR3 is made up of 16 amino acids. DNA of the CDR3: TGCGCCAGCAGCTTGTATGGAGCGGGGGCCGGCAATGAGCAGTTCTTC. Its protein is CASSLYGAGAGNEQFF.

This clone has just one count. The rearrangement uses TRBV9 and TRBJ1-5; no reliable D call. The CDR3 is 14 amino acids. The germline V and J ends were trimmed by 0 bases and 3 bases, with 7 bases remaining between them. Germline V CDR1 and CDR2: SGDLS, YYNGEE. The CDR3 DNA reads TGTGCCAGCAGCGTAGGACTCACCAATCAGCCCCAGCATTTT. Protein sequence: CASSVGLTNQPQHF.

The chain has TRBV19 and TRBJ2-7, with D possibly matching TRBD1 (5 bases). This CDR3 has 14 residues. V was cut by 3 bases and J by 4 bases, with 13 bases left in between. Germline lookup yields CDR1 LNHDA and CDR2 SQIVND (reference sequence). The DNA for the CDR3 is TGTGCCAGTAGTATTTTCCAGGGAAGTTACGAGCAGTACTTC. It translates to CASSIFQGSYEQYF.

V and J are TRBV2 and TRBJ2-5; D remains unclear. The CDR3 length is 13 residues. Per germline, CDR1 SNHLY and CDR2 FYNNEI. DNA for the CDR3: TGTGTTTCTGGGCTTTCGACTTTGGAGACCCAGTACTTC. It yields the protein CVSGLSTLETQYF.

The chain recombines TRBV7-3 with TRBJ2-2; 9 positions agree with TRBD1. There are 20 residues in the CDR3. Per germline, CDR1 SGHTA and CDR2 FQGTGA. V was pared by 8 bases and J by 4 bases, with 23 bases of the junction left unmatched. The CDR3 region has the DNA TGTGCCAGCCCCTGGAGGGACAGGGTTTCTGGCGGACCTTTCACCGGGGAGCTGTTTTTT. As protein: CASPWRDRVSGGPFTGELFF.

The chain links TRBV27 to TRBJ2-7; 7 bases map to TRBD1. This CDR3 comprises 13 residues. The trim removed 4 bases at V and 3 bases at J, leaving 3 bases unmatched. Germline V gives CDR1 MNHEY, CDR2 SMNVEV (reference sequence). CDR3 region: CASSYRGNYEQYF. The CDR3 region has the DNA TGTGCCAGCAGTTACAGGGGCAACTACGAGCAGTACTTC.